The 13 T cell receptor beta chains reported below all come from one sample, sequenced in a study of shared clonotypes between healthy human individuals. Method: immunoSEQ multiplex PCR; TCRdb's copy keeps in-frame clones and lacks some. The data contain under 2.5 million clones, 80% to 95% of them singletons. The sequenced sample consisted of naive CD4+ T cells from PBMCs. The sample's subset: CD45RA+ positively selected. These receptors were taken from a man younger than 35 in good health. Some clones in this sample may be carry-over from other donors' samples.

V usage is TRBV6-1 and J usage is TRBJ1-5, with a possible D match to TRBD1 (6 bases). Germline values: CDR1 MNHNS, CDR2 SASEGT. The CDR3 is 14 amino acids. V dropped 5 bases and J dropped 4 bases, with 12 bases sitting between them. CDR3 sequence: CASSPDSLNQPQHF. The CDR3, as DNA: TGTGCCAGCAGTCCGGACAGTCTAAATCAGCCCCAGCATTTT.

This chain connects TRBV5-1 to TRBJ2-7; D is ambiguous. Germline values: CDR1 SGHRS, CDR2 YFSETQ. The CDR3 has 13 amino acids. The germline V and J ends were trimmed by 0 bases and 9 bases, with 13 bases remaining between them. CDR3 sequence: CASSLGGSAWQYF. CDR3 DNA: TGCGCCAGCAGCTTGGGTGGGTCCGCGTGGCAGTACTTC.

The chain is built from TRBV29-1 and TRBJ1-1, with D possibly being TRBD1 (6 bases). This CDR3 spans 13 amino acids. V was pared by 4 bases and J by 4 bases, with 13 bases between. Germline V gives CDR1 SQVTM, CDR2 ANQGSEA. This CDR3 is CSVGGGAGTEAFF. The DNA of the CDR3 is TGCAGCGTTGGGGGGGGCGCGGGCACTGAAGCTTTCTTT. Looking up the rest from reference TRBV29-1 and TRBJ1-1 gives the full variable domain: SAVISQKPSRDICQRGTSLTIQCQVDSQVTMMFWYRQQPGQSLTLIATANQGSEATYESGFVIDKFPISRPNLTFSTLTVSNMSPEDSSIYLCSVGGGAGTEAFFGQGTRLTVV.

V gene TRBV9 combines with J gene TRBJ1-2, with 9 bases aligning to TRBD1. This CDR3 has 15 amino acids. The germline V gene encodes CDR1 SGDLS and CDR2 YYNGEE. With 3 bases clipped from V and 5 bases from J, the junction kept 8 bases outside the gene matches. CDR3 residues: CASSGTGAYRYGYTF. The CDR3 region has the DNA TGTGCCAGCAGCGGGACAGGGGCTTATCGGTATGGCTACACCTTC.

The gene calls are TRBV9 and TRBJ2-3; D remains ambiguous. Looked up from germline, CDR1 is SGDLS and CDR2 is YYNGEE. This CDR3 region has 15 residues. Trimming removed 0 bases from V and 2 bases from J, with 10 bases in between. For the CDR3, the DNA is TGTGCCAGCAGCGTAGGAGTGGTGGTCACAGATACGCAGTATTTT. As protein: CASSVGVVVTDTQYF.

The rearrangement links TRBV11-2 to TRBJ2-1, with unresolved D. The CDR3 is 13 amino acids. Trimming pared 8 bases from V and 6 bases from J, leaving 14 bases between. The germline gives CDR1 SGHAT, CDR2 FQNNGV. The CDR3 protein is CASGRRTFNEQFF. The CDR3 bases are TGTGCCAGCGGCAGAAGGACCTTCAATGAGCAGTTCTTC.

Of note for this clone: This same CDR3 is encoded by further DNA sequences in the sample. CDR3: CSVGGGSYGYTF. The CDR3 DNA sequence: TGCAGCGTTGGGGGAGGGAGTTATGGCTACACCTTC. J is TRBJ1-2 and V is TRBV29-1; D uncertain. Germline CDR1 is SQVTM and CDR2 is ANQGSEA. The CDR3 consists of 12 residues. Between the trimmed V and J ends, which lost 4 bases and 5 bases, there was a span of 11 bases. Using reference TRBV29-1 and TRBJ1-2 for the parts outside the CDR3, the full variable domain is SAVISQKPSRDICQRGTSLTIQCQVDSQVTMMFWYRQQPGQSLTLIATANQGSEATYESGFVIDKFPISRPNLTFSTLTVSNMSPEDSSIYLCSVGGGSYGYTFGSGTRLTVV.

CDR3 amino acids: CASSFPPSGEQFF. The CDR3 DNA reads as TGTGCCAGCAGTTTCCCCCCTAGCGGCGAGCAGTTCTTC. The V call is TRBV27, the J call TRBJ2-1; 7 bases fit TRBD2. Germline V gene sequence: CDR1 MNHEY, CDR2 SMNVEV (reference sequence). CDR3 length equals 13 residues. V shed 3 bases, J shed 10 bases, and the junction held 6 bases outside the gene matches.

This rearrangement joins TRBV5-1 to TRBJ1-1; TRBD1 is a possible D gene (6 bases). The germline V gene has CDR1 SGHRS and CDR2 YFSETQ. Trimming cost V 4 bases and J 5 bases, with 21 bases left between them. The CDR3 has 16 residues. The CDR3 DNA reads as TGCGCCAGCAGCCCAGGTCGGGGGGCTCCCGGGACTGAAGCTTTCTTT. Encoded protein: CASSPGRGAPGTEAFF.

V and J are TRBV2 and TRBJ2-1; no firm D call. Between the trimmed V and J ends, which lost 9 bases and 4 bases, there was a span of 13 bases. Germline-derived CDR1 and CDR2 are SNHLY and FYNNEI. The CDR3 is 13 residues long. Here the CDR3 reads CASSPDGYNEQFF. In DNA, the CDR3 is TGTGCCAGTTCCCCAGACGGTTACAATGAGCAGTTCTTC.

This chain joins TRBV6-6 and TRBJ1-1, with a tentative D call TRBD1 (6 bases). The CDR3 runs 14 residues. Trimming left V 2 bases short and J 2 bases short, with 9 bases between. Germline loops: CDR1 MNHNY, CDR2 SVGAGI (reference sequence). CDR3 residues: CASSYGQFNTEAFF. The CDR3 nucleotides are TGTGCCAGCAGTTACGGACAGTTCAACACTGAAGCTTTCTTT.

The chain couples TRBV6-1 to TRBJ2-1; a possible D gene is TRBD2 (5 bases). V lost 0 bases to trimming and J lost 3 bases, with 12 bases between them. CDR1 is MNHNS, CDR2 SASEGT, per germline. CDR3 length equals 16 residues. The CDR3 DNA sequence: TGTGCCAGCAGTGAAGCCTCCAGAGGGATCTACAATGAGCAGTTCTTC. Translation: CASSEASRGIYNEQFF.

The rearrangement uses TRBV14 and TRBJ2-3, with unresolved D. CDR3 length equals 15 residues. Looked up from germline, CDR1 is SGHDN and CDR2 is FVKESK. With 4 bases removed from V and 2 bases from J, the gap between germline ends came to 13 bases. The CDR3 nucleotides read TGTGCCAGCAGCCGGGCGCTAGACCCCACAGATACGCAGTATTTT. This sequence encodes CASSRALDPTDTQYF.